The rows below give T cell receptor beta chains drawn from one sample of a study of blood T cells in healthy people across ages. TCRdb recomputed calls from the 5' RACE reads with MiXCR, one row per CDR3 protein. The table has around 1,000,000 distinct CDR3 sequences, around two fifths seen once. What was sequenced was blood. The receptor source for this set is a man aged 18 to 30 in good health. Both conserved end residues are part of each CDR3. The order of the fields is J gene, clone size, D gene, V gene, CDR3 protein, CDR3 DNA. D genes are given only for firm matches. Clone size, where shown, is once, few, many, or a class for clones that have expanded.

>TRBJ2-1|NA|NA|TRBV6-1
CASRGGTNEQFF
TGTGCCAGCCGCGGGGGCACCAATGAGCAGTTCTTC
>TRBJ1-2|many|TRBD1|TRBV29-1
CSASGQGNYGYTF
TGCAGCGCATCGGGACAGGGTAACTATGGCTACACCTTC
>TRBJ1-2|NA|NA|TRBV5-1
CASSLVGREEGKSYGYTF
TGCGCCAGCAGCTTGGTGGGCAGGGAAGAAGGGAAAAGCTATGGCTACACCTTC
>TRBJ2-1|NA|TRBD2|TRBV7-9
CASRPSGGKDEQFF
TGTGCCAGCAGACCTAGCGGGGGAAAGGATGAGCAGTTCTTC
>TRBJ1-4|few|NA|TRBV20-1
CSATGGAEKLFF
TGCAGTGCCACGGGGGGGGCTGAAAAACTGTTTTTT
>TRBJ1-2|NA|TRBD1|TRBV12-3/TRBV12-4
CASRGTGFAYGYTF
TGTGCCAGCAGAGGGACAGGGTTCGCCTATGGCTACACCTTC
>TRBJ2-7|few|TRBD2|TRBV6-5
CASSYSRGARYEQYF
TGTGCCAGCAGTTACTCGCGGGGGGCAAGGTACGAGCAGTACTTC
>TRBJ2-1|NA|TRBD2|TRBV7-9
CASSLSGGRDNEQFF
TGTGCCAGCAGCTTAAGCGGGGGGCGCGACAATGAGCAGTTCTTC
>TRBJ2-3|few|NA|TRBV29-1
CSQYILRADTQYF
TGCAGCCAATATATCCTCAGGGCAGATACGCAGTATTTT
>TRBJ1-1|NA|NA|TRBV10-3
CAIAGNTEAFF
TGTGCCATCGCAGGGAACACTGAAGCTTTCTTT
>TRBJ2-1|NA|TRBD2|TRBV7-9
CASSRGGAGYNEQFF
TGTGCCAGCAGCCGCGGGGGGGCTGGATACAATGAGCAGTTCTTC
>TRBJ1-5|NA|NA|TRBV12-3/TRBV12-4
CASSWGDSNQPQHF
TGTGCCAGCAGTTGGGGGGACAGCAATCAGCCCCAGCATTTT